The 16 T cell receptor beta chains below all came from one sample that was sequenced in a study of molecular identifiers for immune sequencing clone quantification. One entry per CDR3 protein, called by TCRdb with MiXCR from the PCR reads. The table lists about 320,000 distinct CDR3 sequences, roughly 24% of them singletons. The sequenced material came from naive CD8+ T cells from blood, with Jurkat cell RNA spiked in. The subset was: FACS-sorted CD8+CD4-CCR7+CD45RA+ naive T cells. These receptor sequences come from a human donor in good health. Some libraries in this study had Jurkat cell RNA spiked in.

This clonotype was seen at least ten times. The CDR3 region has the DNA TGCGCCAGCAGGACAGGGAACGAGCAGTACTTC. Translated: CASRTGNEQYF. This chain connects TRBV5-1 to TRBJ2-7; 7 bases map to TRBD1. The junction had 1 base not matched to a gene; V was cut back by 5 bases and J by 5 bases. The CDR3 totals 11 residues. The germline gives CDR1 SGHRS, CDR2 YFSETQ.

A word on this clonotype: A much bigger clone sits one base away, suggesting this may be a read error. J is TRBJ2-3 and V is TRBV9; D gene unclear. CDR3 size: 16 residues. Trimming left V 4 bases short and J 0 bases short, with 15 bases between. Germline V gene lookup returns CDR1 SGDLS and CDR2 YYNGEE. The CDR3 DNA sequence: TGTGCCAGCAGCATGTTGGAGCGCCCTAGCACAGATACGCAGTATTTT. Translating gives CASSMLERPSTDTQYF. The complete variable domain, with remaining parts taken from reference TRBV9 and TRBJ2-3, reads DSGVTQTPKHLITATGQRVTLRCSPRSGDLSVYWYQQSLDQGLQFLIQYYNGEERAKGNILERFSAQQFPDLHSELNLSSLELGDSALYFCASSMLERPSTDTQYFGPGTRLTVL.

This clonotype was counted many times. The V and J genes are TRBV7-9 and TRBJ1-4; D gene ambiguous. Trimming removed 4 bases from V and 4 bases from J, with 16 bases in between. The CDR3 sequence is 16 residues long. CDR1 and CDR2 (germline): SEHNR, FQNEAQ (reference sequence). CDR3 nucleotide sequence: TGTGCCAGCAGCTATCCAGTAGGCGGTTTTAATGAAAAACTGTTTTTT. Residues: CASSYPVGGFNEKLFF.

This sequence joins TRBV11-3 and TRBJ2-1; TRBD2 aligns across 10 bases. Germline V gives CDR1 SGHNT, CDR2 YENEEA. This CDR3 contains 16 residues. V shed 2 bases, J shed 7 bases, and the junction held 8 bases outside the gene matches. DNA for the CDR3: TGTGCCAGCAGCTTATCTCGAGCGGGAGGGCGAAATGAGCAGTTCTTC. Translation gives CASSLSRAGGRNEQFF.

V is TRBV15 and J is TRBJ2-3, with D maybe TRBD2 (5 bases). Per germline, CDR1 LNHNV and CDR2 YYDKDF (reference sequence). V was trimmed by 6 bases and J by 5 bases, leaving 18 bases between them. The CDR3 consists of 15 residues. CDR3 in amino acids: CATSPSASPLDTQYF. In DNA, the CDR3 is TGTGCCACCAGTCCCTCGGCTAGCCCGCTAGATACGCAGTATTTT.

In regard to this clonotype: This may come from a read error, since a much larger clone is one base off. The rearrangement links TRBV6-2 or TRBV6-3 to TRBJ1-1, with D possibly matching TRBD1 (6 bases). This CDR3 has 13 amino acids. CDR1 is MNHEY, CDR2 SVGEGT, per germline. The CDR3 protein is CASYTGMAPEAYF. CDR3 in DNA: TGTGCCAGCTACACAGGGATGGCGCCTGAAGCTTACTTT.

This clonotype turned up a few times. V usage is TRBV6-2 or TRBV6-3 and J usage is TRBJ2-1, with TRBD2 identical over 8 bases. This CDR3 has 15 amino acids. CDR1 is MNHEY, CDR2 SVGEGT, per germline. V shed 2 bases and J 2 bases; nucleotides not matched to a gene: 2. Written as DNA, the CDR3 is TGTGCCAGCAGTTACGTCGGGGGGGCCTACAATGAGCAGTTCTTC. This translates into CASSYVGGAYNEQFF.

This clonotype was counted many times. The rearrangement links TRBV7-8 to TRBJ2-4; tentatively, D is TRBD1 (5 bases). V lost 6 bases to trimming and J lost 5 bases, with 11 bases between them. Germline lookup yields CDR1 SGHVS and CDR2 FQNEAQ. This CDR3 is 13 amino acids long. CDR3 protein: CASSRLGENIQYF. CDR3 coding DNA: TGTGCCAGCAGTCGATTAGGGGAAAACATTCAGTACTTC.

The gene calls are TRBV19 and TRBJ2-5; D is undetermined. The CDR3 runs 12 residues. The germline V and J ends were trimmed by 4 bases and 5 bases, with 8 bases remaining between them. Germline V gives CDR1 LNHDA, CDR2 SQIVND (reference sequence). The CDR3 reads CASSSIGETQYF. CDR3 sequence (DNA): TGTGCCAGTAGTAGCATAGGGGAGACCCAGTACTTC.

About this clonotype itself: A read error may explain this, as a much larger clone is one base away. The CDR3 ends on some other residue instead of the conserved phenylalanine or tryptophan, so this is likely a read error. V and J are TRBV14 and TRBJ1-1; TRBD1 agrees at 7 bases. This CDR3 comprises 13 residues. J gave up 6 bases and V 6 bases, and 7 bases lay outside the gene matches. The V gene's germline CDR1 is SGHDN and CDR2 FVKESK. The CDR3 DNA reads TGTGCCAGCAGACAGGGACAGACCCCTGAAGCTTTCTAT. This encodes CASRQGQTPEAFY.

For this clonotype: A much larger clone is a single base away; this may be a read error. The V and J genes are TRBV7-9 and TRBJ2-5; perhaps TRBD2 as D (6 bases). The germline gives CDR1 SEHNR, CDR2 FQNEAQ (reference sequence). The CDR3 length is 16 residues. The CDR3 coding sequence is TGTACCAGCAGCCCGGGACGGGGAGGTTACCAAGAGACCCAGTACTTC. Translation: CTSSPGRGGYQETQYF.

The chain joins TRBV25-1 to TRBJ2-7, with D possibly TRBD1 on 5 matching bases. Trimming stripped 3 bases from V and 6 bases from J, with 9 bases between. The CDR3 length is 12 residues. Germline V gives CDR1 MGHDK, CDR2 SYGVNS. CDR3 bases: TGTGCCAGCAGTGAGGCAGGGCCCGAGCAGTACTTC. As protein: CASSEAGPEQYF.

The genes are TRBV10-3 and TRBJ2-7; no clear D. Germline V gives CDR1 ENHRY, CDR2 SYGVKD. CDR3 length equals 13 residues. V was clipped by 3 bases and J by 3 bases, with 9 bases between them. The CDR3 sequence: CAISDPPSYEQYF. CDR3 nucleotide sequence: TGTGCCATCAGTGACCCTCCCAGCTACGAGCAGTACTTC.

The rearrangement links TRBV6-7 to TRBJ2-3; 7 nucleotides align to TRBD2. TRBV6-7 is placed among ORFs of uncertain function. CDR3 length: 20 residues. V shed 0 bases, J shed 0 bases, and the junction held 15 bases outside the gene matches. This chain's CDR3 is CASSYSTPSLGGTSTDTQYF. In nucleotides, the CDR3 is TGTGCCAGCAGTTACTCGACGCCTTCGTTGGGGGGGACTAGCACAGATACGCAGTATTTT.

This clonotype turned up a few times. The CDR3: CASSQGPGQGPYEQYF. The CDR3 DNA is TGTGCCAGCAGCCAAGGACCGGGACAGGGTCCCTACGAGCAGTACTTC. V is TRBV14 and J is TRBJ2-7; 9 bases line up with TRBD1. The V gene end was trimmed by 1 base and the J gene end by 2 bases; junction bases not matched to a gene: 6. Germline CDR1 SGHDN, CDR2 FVKESK. CDR3 length: 16 residues.

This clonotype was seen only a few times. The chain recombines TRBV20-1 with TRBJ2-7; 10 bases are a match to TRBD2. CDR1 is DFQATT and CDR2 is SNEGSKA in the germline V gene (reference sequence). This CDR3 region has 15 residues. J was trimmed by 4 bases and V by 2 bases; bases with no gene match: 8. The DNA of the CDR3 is TGCAGTGCTAGAATAATAGCGGGAGGAAGGTACGAGCAGTACTTC. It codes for CSARIIAGGRYEQYF.